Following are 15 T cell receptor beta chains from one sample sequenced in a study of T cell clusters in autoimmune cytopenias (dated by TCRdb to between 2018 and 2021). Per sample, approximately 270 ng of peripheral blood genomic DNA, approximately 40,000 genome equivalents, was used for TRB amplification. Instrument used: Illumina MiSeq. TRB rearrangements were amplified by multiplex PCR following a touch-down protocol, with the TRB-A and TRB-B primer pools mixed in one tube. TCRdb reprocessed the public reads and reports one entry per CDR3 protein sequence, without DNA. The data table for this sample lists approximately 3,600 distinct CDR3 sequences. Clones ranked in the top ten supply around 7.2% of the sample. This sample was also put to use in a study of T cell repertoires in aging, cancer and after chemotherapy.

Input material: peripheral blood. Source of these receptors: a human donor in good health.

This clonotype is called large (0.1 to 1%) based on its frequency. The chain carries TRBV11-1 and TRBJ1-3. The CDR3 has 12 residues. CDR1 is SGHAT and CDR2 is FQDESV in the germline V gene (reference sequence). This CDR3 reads CASMGSGNTIYF.

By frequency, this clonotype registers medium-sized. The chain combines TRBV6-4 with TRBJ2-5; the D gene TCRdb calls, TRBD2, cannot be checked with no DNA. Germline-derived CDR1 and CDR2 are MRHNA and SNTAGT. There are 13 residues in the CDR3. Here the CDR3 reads CASSRGPQETQYF.

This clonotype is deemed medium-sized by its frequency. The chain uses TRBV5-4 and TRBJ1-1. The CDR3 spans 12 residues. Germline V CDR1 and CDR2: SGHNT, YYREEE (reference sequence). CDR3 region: CASSASGAEAFF. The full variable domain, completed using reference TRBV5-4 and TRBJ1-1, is ETGVTQSPTHLIKTRGQQVTLRCSSQSGHNTVSWYQQALGQGPQFIFQYYREEENGRGNFPPRFSGLQFPNYSSELNVNALELDDSALYLCASSASGAEAFFGQGTRLTVV.

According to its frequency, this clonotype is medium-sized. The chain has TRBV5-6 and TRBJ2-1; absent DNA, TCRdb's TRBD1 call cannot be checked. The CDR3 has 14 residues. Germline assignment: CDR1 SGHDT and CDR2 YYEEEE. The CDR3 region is CASGSPWGMNEQFF.

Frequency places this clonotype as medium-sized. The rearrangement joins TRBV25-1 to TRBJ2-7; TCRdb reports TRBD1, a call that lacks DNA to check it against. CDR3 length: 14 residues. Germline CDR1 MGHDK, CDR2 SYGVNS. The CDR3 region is CASNRAGSSYEQYF.

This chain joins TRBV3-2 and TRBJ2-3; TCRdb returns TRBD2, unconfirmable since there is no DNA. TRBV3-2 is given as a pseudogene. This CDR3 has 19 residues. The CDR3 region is CASSQDRAKREGNVDTQYF.

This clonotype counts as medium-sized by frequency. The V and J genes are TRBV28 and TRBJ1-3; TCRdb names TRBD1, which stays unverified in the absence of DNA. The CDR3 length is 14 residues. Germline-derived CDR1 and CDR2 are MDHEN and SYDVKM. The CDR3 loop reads CASSVDRTGNTIYF.

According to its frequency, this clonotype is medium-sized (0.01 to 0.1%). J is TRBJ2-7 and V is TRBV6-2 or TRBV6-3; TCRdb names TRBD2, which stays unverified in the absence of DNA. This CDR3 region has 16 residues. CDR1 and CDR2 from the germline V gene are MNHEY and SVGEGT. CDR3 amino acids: CASSFSSRVGKYEQYF.

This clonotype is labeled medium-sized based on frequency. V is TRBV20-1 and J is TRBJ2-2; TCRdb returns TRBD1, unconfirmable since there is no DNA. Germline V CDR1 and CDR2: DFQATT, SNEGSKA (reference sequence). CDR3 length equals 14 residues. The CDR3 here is CSARSTPGHGELFF.

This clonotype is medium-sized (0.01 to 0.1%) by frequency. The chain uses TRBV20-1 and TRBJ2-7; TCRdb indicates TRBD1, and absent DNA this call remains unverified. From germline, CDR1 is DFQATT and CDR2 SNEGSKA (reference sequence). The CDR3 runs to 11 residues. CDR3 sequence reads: CSGRTDYEQYF.

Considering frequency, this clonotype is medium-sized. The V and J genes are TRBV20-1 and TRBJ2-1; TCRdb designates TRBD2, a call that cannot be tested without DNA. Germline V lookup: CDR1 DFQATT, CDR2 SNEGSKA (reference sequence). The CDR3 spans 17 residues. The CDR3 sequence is CSAGLTGTSSIDNEQFF.

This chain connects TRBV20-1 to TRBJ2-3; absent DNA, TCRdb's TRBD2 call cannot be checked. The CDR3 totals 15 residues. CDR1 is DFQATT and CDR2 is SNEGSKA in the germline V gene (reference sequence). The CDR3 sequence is CSARGASGSTDTQYF.

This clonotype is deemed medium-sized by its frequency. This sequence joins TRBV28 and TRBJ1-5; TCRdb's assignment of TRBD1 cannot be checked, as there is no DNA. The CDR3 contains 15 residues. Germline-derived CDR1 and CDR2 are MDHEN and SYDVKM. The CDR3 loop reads CASRTRDRGNQPQHF.

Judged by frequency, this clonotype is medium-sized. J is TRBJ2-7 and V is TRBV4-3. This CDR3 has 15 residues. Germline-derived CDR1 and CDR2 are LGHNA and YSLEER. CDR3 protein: CASSPSAESSYEQYF.

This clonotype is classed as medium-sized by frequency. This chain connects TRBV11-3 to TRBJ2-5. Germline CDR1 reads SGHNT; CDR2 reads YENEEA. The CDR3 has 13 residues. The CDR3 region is CASSLGTQETQYF.